What follows is one T cell receptor (beta chain) and its context. Profiled with immunoSEQ multiplex PCR; TCRdb holds only in-frame clones, not every one. The sample carries under 300,000 clones, approximately 90% recorded once. The CDR3 runs 17 residues. Looked up from germline, CDR1 is SGHAT and CDR2 is FQNNGV. Unmatched junction bases numbered 14, after V lost 5 bases and J lost 5 bases. The entry originates in a study of blood T cell repertoires in COVID-19. Study overall: There were acute and convalescent COVID-19 samples, and they came from the United States, Italy and Spain.

Participants spanned ages about 18 to 90 years and resided in over 20 US areas. In Cohort 3, a recovered donor had either two negative PCRs, clearance, or symptom resolution. Sequencing used PBMCs or T cells enriched from blood (not recorded which). V is TRBV11-2 and J is TRBJ2-2, with TRBD2 matching over 7 bases. The sequence was collected from a man aged 35 to 55 who had recovered from COVID-19. DNA of the CDR3: TGTGCCAGCAGCCCGAGCTGGGCGGGAGAGGGTACCGGGGAGCTGTTTTTT. Protein sequence: CASSPSWAGEGTGELFF.